Following are 18 T cell receptor beta chains from one sample sequenced in a study of graft-versus-host responses after intestinal transplantation (dated by TCRdb to about 2021). Library preparation employed the immunoSEQ multiplex PCR assay. TCRdb stores this immuneACCESS table with in-frame sequences only. Part of the clones is absent; in the studies checked, under half of the shortfall reflects unresolved V genes, and no reason is known for the rest. For this sample there are around 97,000 clones; 90% to 95% appear just once. The top ten clones comprise over 0.15% of the sample. The time point label here, explained by the study, means: cells obtained before transplantation from donor or recipient. Antigens for these TCRs are unknown. Sequencing used unstimulated CD4+ T cells sorted from spleen or lymph node cells, obtained before transplant. These receptors were collected from a human donor who was the organ donor for an intestinal transplant.

This chain links TRBV4-2 with TRBJ2-5, with 7 bases that match TRBD1. From germline, CDR1 is LGHNA and CDR2 YNFKEQ. The CDR3 extends over 16 amino acids. Unmatched junction bases numbered 9, after V lost 3 bases and J lost 2 bases. CDR3 sequence (DNA): TGTGCCAGCAGCCAGGAAAACAGGGGCGAGCAAGAGACCCAGTACTTC. It translates to CASSQENRGEQETQYF.

The chain has TRBV7-9 and TRBJ2-7, with TRBD1 as a possible D gene (6 bases). Germline CDR1 SEHNR, CDR2 FQNEAQ (reference sequence). This CDR3 region has 13 residues. V was shortened by 0 bases and J by 3 bases, with 6 bases between the two germline ends. CDR3 sequence (DNA): TGTGCCAGCAGCTTAGCACAGGGCTACGAGCAGTACTTC. This sequence encodes CASSLAQGYEQYF.

The rearrangement links TRBV5-1 to TRBJ2-7, with 9 nucleotides matching TRBD1. V lost 0 bases to trimming and J lost 0 bases; unmatched junction nucleotides: 10. The CDR3 totals 18 residues. Per germline, CDR1 SGHRS and CDR2 YFSETQ. As DNA, the CDR3 is TGCGCCAGCAGCTTGGGGCCCGGGGGGACAGGGAGCTCCTACGAGCAGTACTTC. The encoded protein is CASSLGPGGTGSSYEQYF.

This chain's CDR3 is CASSQGLDSYEQYF. The CDR3 nucleotides are TGTGCCAGCAGTCAGGGACTGGATTCCTACGAGCAGTACTTC. The V call is TRBV6-7, the J call TRBJ2-7, with D tentatively TRBD2 (6 bases). TRBV6-7 counts as an open reading frame of uncertain function. The CDR3 is 14 residues long. Trimming shortened V by 5 bases and J by 1 base, and 12 bases separated the two germline ends.

J is TRBJ1-2 and V is TRBV10-3, with 7 bases fitting TRBD1. This CDR3 comprises 14 residues. CDR1 is ENHRY, CDR2 SYGVKD, per germline. V dropped 3 bases and J dropped 8; count of bases not matched to a gene: 9. The DNA of the CDR3 is TGTGCCATCAGTGACCCTAGACAGGGAGGAGGCTACACCTTC. This encodes CAISDPRQGGGYTF.

This chain joins TRBV28 and TRBJ1-5; 7 bases are a match to TRBD1. CDR3 length: 16 amino acids. The V segment lost 8 bases and the J segment 1 base; nucleotides outside the gene matches: 11. From germline, CDR1 is MDHEN and CDR2 SYDVKM. As DNA, the CDR3 is TGTGCCAGCTGGGGACAGACCCCCGGCAGCAATCAGCCCCAGCATTTT. The encoded protein is CASWGQTPGSNQPQHF.

The chain combines TRBV27 with TRBJ2-7, with D possibly being TRBD1 (6 bases). V lost 0 bases to trimming and J lost 3 bases, with 27 bases between them. The germline gives CDR1 MNHEY, CDR2 SMNVEV (reference sequence). This CDR3 comprises 20 residues. CDR3 coding DNA: TGTGCCAGCAGTTTATCAACCCCATACGAGGACAGCCCAGTAGGCTACGAGCAGTACTTC. This codes for CASSLSTPYEDSPVGYEQYF.

V and J are TRBV5-6 and TRBJ1-1; 8 nucleotides match TRBD1. J was trimmed by 6 bases and V by 3 bases; bases with no gene match: 4. CDR1 is SGHDT, CDR2 YYEEEE, per germline. The CDR3 loop spans 13 amino acids. This CDR3 is CASSWTGRAEAFF. CDR3 nucleotides: TGTGCCAGCAGCTGGACAGGGAGGGCTGAAGCTTTCTTT.

This chain links TRBV6-1 with TRBJ2-2; D is undetermined. CDR3 size: 14 residues. CDR1 and CDR2 (germline): MNHNS, SASEGT. Trimming took 2 bases from V and 4 from J, leaving 8 bases between them. Written as DNA, the CDR3 is TGTGCCAGCAGTGAAACGCGACTCACCGGGGAGCTGTTTTTT. It encodes CASSETRLTGELFF.

This clone was detected only a few times. This chain links TRBV28 with TRBJ2-7; perhaps TRBD2 as D (7 bases). Trimming pared 10 bases from V and 4 bases from J, leaving 17 bases between. This CDR3 contains 13 residues. Germline assignment: CDR1 MDHEN and CDR2 SYDVKM. The CDR3 sequence: CATGGAGRYEQYF. CDR3 nucleotide sequence: TGTGCCACTGGGGGGGCAGGGAGGTACGAGCAGTACTTC.

The V and J genes are TRBV25-1 and TRBJ2-2; D is possibly TRBD1 (5 bases). The CDR3 has 17 amino acids. V was clipped by 2 bases and J by 0 bases, with 13 bases between them. From germline, CDR1 is MGHDK and CDR2 SYGVNS. The CDR3 is CASSELGASANTGELFF. The CDR3 DNA sequence: TGTGCCAGCAGTGAACTAGGGGCTAGTGCGAACACCGGGGAGCTGTTTTTT. The variable domain in full, with the rest retrieved from reference TRBV25-1 and TRBJ2-2, is EADIYQTPRYLVIGTGKKITLECSQTMGHDKMYWYQQDPGMELHLIHYSYGVNSTEKGDLSSESTVSRIRTEHFPLTLESARPSHTSQYLCASSELGASANTGELFFGEGSRLTVL.

The chain carries TRBV15 and TRBJ2-4; 16 bases match TRBD2. CDR1 LNHNV and CDR2 YYDKDF come from the germline V gene (reference sequence). Trimming removed 3 bases from V and 0 bases from J; junction bases left unmatched: 5. The CDR3 is 19 amino acids. The CDR3 DNA reads as TGTGCCACCAGCAGTTACGGGACTAGCGGGGGGGAAGCCAAAAACATTCAGTACTTC. Residues: CATSSYGTSGGEAKNIQYF.

This chain connects TRBV30 to TRBJ1-1, with D perhaps TRBD1 (6 bases). Trimming pared 8 bases from V and 2 bases from J, leaving 18 bases between. The CDR3 is 14 residues long. Germline V gene lookup returns CDR1 GTSNPN and CDR2 SVGIG (reference sequence). The CDR3 region is CAGLTGFLNTEAFF. CDR3 DNA: TGTGCCGGCCTTACAGGGTTTCTTAACACTGAAGCTTTCTTT.

On this clone itself: Relative to the germline gene, one junction end is altered; a read error may explain this. The chain links TRBV4-3 to TRBJ1-6; D gene uncertain. This CDR3 is 14 amino acids long. Per the germline V gene, CDR1 is LGHNA and CDR2 is YSLEER. The CDR3 loop reads CASSQDWLNSLLHF. Here the CDR3 DNA reads TGCGCCAGCAGCCAAGATTGGTTAAATTCACTCCTCCACTTT.

This chain uses TRBV5-1 with TRBJ2-5, with a possible D match to TRBD2 (7 bases). The CDR3 has 16 amino acids. Germline V gene lookup returns CDR1 SGHRS and CDR2 YFSETQ. Trimming cost V 4 bases and J 4 bases, with 20 bases left between them. The DNA of the CDR3 is TGCGCCAGCAGCGGGGGGGGGCTAGCGGACGGAGAGACCCAGTACTTC. It encodes CASSGGGLADGETQYF.

The chain combines TRBV2 with TRBJ2-7; 8 nucleotides line up with TRBD1. Germline loops: CDR1 SNHLY, CDR2 FYNNEI. This CDR3 region has 13 residues. The junction had 9 bases not matched to a gene; V was cut back by 7 bases and J by 7 bases. The CDR3 sequence: CASNRQGAREQYF. The CDR3 DNA reads TGTGCCAGCAATCGGCAGGGGGCGCGGGAGCAGTACTTC.

V usage is TRBV9 and J usage is TRBJ2-2, with TRBD1 matching over 9 bases. The CDR3 covers 20 residues. Germline CDR1 is SGDLS and CDR2 is YYNGEE. After removal of 4 bases from V and 6 bases from J, the junction contained 22 bases not matched to a gene. Here the CDR3 reads CASSLNQGSGTGLASGELFF. The DNA for the CDR3 is TGTGCCAGCAGCCTAAACCAGGGTTCCGGGACAGGGCTGGCGTCCGGGGAGCTGTTTTTT.

The J gene is TRBJ1-2, the V gene TRBV5-1; tentatively, D is TRBD1 (5 bases). Germline assignment: CDR1 SGHRS and CDR2 YFSETQ. The CDR3 is 14 amino acids. Trimming pared 0 bases from V and 4 bases from J, leaving 10 bases between. DNA of the CDR3: TGCGCCAGCAGCTTGGAGGGACTGGGCTATGGCTACACCTTC. Translated: CASSLEGLGYGYTF.